This T cell receptor beta chain was recorded in a study of blood T cell repertoires in COVID-19. Across the study: Spain, Italy and the United States supplied samples that represented acute and convalescent COVID-19. Sources were T cells, B-cell-depleted T cells, or PBMCs; the material itself was cDNA or gDNA.

This CDR3 has 13 residues. Trimming removed 0 bases from V and 5 bases from J, with 8 bases in between. Germline V CDR1 and CDR2: SGHRS, YFSETQ. The protocol was immunoSEQ multiplex PCR, while the TCRdb copy is restricted to in-frame clones and leaves out a portion. The profile shows under 300,000 clones, 65% to 80% of them singletons. The receptor's source is a woman aged 40 to 50 with active or convalescent COVID-19. The specimen was peripheral blood. The chain has TRBV5-1 and TRBJ1-1; D is unclear. Written as DNA, the CDR3 is TGCGCCAGCAGCTTGGATAGAGGTACTGAAGCTTTCTTT. Its protein product is CASSLDRGTEAFF.